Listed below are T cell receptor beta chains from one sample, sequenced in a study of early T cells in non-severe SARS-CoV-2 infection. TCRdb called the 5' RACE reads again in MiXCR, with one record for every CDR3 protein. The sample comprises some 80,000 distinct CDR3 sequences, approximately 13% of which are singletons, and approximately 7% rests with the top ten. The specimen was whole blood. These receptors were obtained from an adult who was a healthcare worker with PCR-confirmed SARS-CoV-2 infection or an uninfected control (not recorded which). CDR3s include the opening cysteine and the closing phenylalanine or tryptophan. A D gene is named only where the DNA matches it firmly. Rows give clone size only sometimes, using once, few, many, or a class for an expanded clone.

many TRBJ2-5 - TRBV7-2 CASSSRNQETQYF TGTGCCAGCAGCTCTAGGAACCAAGAGACCCAGTACTTC
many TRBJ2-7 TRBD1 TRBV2 CAIATGDEQYF TGTGCCATTGCGACAGGGGACGAGCAGTACTTC
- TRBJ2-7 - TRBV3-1 CASSQEAAAVEQYF TGTGCCAGCAGCCAAGAAGCCGCGGCCGTCGAGCAGTACTTC
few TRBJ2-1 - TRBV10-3 CAAREMGEQFF TGTGCCGCCCGGGAGATGGGCGAGCAGTTCTTC
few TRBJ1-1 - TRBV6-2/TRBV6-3 CASSSQGRTEAFF TGTGCCAGCAGTTCCCAGGGTCGAACTGAAGCTTTCTTT
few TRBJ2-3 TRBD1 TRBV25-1 CASSAGGVSADTQYF TGTGCCAGCAGTGCAGGGGGCGTTAGCGCAGATACGCAGTATTTT
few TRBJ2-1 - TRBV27 CASSLSPVNEQFF TGTGCCAGCAGTTTATCCCCTGTCAATGAGCAGTTCTTC
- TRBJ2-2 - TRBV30 CAWKTSGRNTGELFF TGTGCCTGGAAAACAAGCGGAAGGAACACCGGGGAGCTGTTTTTT
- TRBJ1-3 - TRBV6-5 CASSRSRSGNTIYF TGTGCCAGCAGCCGGTCAAGGTCTGGAAACACCATATATTTT
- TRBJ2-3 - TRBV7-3 CASSLDAAGLGTDTQYF TGTGCCAGCAGCTTGGACGCGGCGGGGCTGGGCACAGATACGCAGTATTTT
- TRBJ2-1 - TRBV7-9 CASSFGQHNNNEQFF TGTGCCAGCAGCTTCGGCCAACACAATAACAATGAGCAGTTCTTC
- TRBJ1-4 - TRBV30 CAWSERGEKLFF TGTGCCTGGAGTGAAAGGGGTGAAAAACTGTTTTTT
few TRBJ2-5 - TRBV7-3 CASSSTPGGSQYF TGTGCCAGCAGCTCAACCCCGGGTGGATCCCAGTACTTC
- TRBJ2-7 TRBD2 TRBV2 CASSTSAARSYEQYF TGTGCCAGCAGTACTAGCGCAGCGCGGTCCTACGAGCAGTACTTC
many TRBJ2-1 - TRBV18 CASSPNTEATYNEQFF TGTGCCAGCTCACCTAACACAGAGGCAACCTACAATGAGCAGTTCTTC
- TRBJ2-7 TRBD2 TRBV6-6 CASSYSSLAVSYEQYF TGTGCCAGCAGTTACTCGAGTCTAGCGGTTTCCTACGAGCAGTACTTC
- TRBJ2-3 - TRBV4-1 CASSQVPQRYTQYF TGCGCCAGCAGCCAAGTTCCCCAGCGGTATACGCAGTATTTT
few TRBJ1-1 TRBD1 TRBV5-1 CASSPHRTGEDEAFF TGCGCCAGCAGCCCACACCGGACAGGGGAGGATGAAGCTTTCTTT
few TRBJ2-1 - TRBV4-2 CASSQERQYQFF TGTGCCAGCAGCCAAGAGAGGCAGTATCAGTTCTTC
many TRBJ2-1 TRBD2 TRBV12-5 CASGSDTGRDNEQFF TGTGCTAGTGGTTCGGACACCGGGAGGGACAATGAGCAGTTCTTC
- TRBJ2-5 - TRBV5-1 CASRTGLRPQETQYF TGCGCCAGCAGGACGGGGCTACGCCCCCAAGAGACCCAGTACTTC
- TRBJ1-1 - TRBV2 CASLTGSVSTEAFF TGTGCCAGCTTGACGGGCTCAGTGTCCACTGAAGCTTTCTTT
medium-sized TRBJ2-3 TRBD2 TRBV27 CASWEGRGDTQYF TGTGCCAGCTGGGAGGGTCGTGGAGATACGCAGTATTTT
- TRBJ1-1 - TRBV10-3 CAINGGREGPEAFF TGTGCCATCAACGGGGGCAGGGAAGGCCCTGAAGCTTTCTTT